Sequencing of this T cell receptor beta chain was carried out in a study of T cell clones after liver transplantation. Across the whole study: Samples came from ITN030ST, which attempted immunosuppression withdrawal within 2 years of liver transplantation.

Profiled with immunoSEQ multiplex PCR; TCRdb holds only in-frame clones, not every one. This table holds about 75,000 clones, 80% to 90% found once. This CDR3 has 15 residues. Germline V CDR1 and CDR2: SEHNR, FQNEAQ (reference sequence). V dropped 5 bases and J dropped 2 bases, with 15 bases sitting between them. The sequencing used CD4+ T cells from blood, collected less than 50 months after liver transplant. The chain couples TRBV7-9 to TRBJ2-5; TRBD1 is a possible D gene (6 bases). This receptor was taken from a human patient who received a liver transplant. Some T cells may be supplied by the graft donor. This chain's CDR3 is CASSPTGRGQETQYF. CDR3 coding DNA: TGTGCCAGCAGCCCCACAGGGAGAGGACAAGAGACCCAGTACTTC.